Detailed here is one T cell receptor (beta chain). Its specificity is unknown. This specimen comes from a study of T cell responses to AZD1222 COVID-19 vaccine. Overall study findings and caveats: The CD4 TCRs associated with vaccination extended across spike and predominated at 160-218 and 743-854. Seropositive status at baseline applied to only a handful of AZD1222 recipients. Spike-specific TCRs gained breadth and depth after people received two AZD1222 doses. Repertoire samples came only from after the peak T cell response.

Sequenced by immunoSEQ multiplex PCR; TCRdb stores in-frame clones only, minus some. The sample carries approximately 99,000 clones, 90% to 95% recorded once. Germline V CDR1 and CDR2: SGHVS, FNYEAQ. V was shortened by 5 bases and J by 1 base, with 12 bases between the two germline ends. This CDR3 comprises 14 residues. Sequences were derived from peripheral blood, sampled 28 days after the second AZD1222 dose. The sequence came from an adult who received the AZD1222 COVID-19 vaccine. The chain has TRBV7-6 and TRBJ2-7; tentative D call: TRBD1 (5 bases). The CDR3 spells CASSPRQLSYEQYF. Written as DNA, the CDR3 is TGTGCCAGCAGCCCCAGACAGTTGTCCTACGAGCAGTACTTC.